This note documents a single TCR beta chain sequence. Its antigen is still unknown. Trimming cost V 5 bases and J 3 bases, with 14 bases left between them. Germline CDR1 reads LNHNV; CDR2 reads YYDKDF (reference sequence). The CDR3 loop spans 15 amino acids. This sample is drawn from a study of siplizumab effects on memory and regulatory T cells. Findings and caveats of the study: Confirmatory evidence of suppressive function in proliferating siplizumab-culture Tregs was not obtained. Naive T cell populations appeared to exhibit greater diversity than memory cells and appeared to be major alloresponse contributors. Significant reduction of alloreactive sequences traceable to unstimulated CD4+ memory cells was observed with siplizumab.

Clones were read by immunoSEQ multiplex PCR, and TCRdb kept only the in-frame ones, dropping some. The sample includes over 85,000 clones, 93% of them seen just once. The genes are TRBV15 and TRBJ1-5, with a tentative D call TRBD1 (5 bases). Sequences were obtained from CD8+ T cells sorted from blood. The sequence derives from a human donor in good health. The CDR3 loop is CATSAFDSSNQPQHF. The DNA of the CDR3 is TGTGCCACCAGCGCTTTCGACAGTTCCAATCAGCCCCAGCATTTT. The full variable domain, its missing parts supplied by reference TRBV15 and TRBJ1-5, is DAMVIQNPRYQVTQFGKPVTLSCSQTLNHNVMYWYQQKSSQAPKLLFHYYDKDFNNEADTPDNFQSRRPNTSFCFLDIRSPGLGDTAMYLCATSAFDSSNQPQHFGDGTRLSIL.